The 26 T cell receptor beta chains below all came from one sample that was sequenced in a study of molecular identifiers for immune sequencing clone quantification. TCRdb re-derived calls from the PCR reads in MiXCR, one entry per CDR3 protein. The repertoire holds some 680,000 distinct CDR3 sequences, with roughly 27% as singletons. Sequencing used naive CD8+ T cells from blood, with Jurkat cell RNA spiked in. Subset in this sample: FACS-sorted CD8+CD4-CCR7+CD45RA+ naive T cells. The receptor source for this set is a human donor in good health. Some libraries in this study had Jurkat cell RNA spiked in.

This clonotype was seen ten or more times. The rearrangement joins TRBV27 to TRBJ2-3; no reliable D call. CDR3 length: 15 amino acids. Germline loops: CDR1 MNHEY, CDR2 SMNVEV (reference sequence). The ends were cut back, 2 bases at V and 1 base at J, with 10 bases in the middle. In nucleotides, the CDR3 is TGTGCCAGCAGTTTACGCCCCGCGGGCACAGATACGCAGTATTTT. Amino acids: CASSLRPAGTDTQYF.

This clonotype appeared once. The CDR3 here is CASSLSGRVDADTQYF. The CDR3 DNA sequence: TGTGCCAGCAGCTTATCCGGCAGGGTAGACGCAGATACGCAGTATTTT. The chain employs TRBV7-9 and TRBJ2-3; tentatively, D is TRBD1 (5 bases). Germline V gene sequence: CDR1 SEHNR, CDR2 FQNEAQ (reference sequence). The CDR3 is made up of 16 amino acids. Trimming took 2 bases from V and 4 from J, leaving 16 bases between them.

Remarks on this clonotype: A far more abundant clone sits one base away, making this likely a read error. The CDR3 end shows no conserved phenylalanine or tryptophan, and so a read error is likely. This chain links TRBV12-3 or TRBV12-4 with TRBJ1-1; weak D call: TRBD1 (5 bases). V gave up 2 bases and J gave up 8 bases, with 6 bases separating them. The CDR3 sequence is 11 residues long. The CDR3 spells CASSLQGEAFL. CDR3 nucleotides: TGTGCCAGCAGTTTACAGGGCGAAGCTTTCCTT.

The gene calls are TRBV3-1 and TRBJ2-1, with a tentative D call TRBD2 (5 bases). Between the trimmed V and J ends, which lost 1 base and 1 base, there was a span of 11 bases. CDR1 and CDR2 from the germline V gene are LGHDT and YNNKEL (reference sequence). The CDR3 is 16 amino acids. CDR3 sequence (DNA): TGTGCCAGCAGCCAAGTAACCGGGAAGTCCTACAATGAGCAGTTCTTC. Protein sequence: CASSQVTGKSYNEQFF.

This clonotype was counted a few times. In DNA form, the CDR3 reads TGCAGCGTTGTCTTCCCGAACACCGGGGAGCTGTTTTTT. It translates to CSVVFPNTGELFF. The chain employs TRBV29-1 and TRBJ2-2; D call uncertain. The V end lost 4 bases, the J end lost 0 bases, and 6 bases lay between the germline ends. CDR3 length: 13 residues. The V gene's germline CDR1 is SQVTM and CDR2 ANQGSEA.

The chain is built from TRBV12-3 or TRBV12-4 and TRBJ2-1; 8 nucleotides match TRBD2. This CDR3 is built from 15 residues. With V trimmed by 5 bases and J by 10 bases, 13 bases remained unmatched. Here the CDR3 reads CASSVGTSNTGEQFF. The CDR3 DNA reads TGTGCCAGCAGTGTCGGGACTAGTAATACGGGGGAGCAGTTCTTC.

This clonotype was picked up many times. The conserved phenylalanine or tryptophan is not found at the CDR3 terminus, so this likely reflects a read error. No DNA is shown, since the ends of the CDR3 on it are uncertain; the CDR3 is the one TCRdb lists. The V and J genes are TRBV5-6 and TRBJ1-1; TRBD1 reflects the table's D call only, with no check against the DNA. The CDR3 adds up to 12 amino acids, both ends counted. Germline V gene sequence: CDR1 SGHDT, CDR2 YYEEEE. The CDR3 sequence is CASSLVGVESWA.

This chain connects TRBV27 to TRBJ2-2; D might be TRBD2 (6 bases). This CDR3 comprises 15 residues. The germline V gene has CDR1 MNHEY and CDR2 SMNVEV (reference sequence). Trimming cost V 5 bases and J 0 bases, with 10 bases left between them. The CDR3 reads CASSQIAANTGELFF. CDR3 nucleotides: TGTGCCAGCAGTCAAATAGCGGCGAACACCGGGGAGCTGTTTTTT.

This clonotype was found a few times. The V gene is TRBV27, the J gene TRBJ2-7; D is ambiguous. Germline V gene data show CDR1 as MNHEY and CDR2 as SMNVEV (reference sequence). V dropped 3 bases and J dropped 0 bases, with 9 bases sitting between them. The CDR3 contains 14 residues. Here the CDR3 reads CASSFQSTSYEQYF. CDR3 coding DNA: TGTGCCAGCAGTTTTCAGAGCACCTCCTACGAGCAGTACTTC.

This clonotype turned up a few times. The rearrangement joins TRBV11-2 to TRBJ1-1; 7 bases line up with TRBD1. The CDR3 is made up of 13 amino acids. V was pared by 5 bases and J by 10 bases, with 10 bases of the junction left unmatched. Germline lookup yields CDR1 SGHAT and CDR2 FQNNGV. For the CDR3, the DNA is TGTGCCAGCAGCGGAACGGGACAGTGGCTAGCTTTCTTT. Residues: CASSGTGQWLAFF. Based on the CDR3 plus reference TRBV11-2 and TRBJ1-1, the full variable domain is EAGVAQSPRYKIIEKRQSVAFWCNPISGHATLYWYQQILGQGPKLLIQFQNNGVVDDSQLPKDRFSAERLKGVDSTLKIQPAKLEDSAVYLCASSGTGQWLAFFGQGTRLTVV.

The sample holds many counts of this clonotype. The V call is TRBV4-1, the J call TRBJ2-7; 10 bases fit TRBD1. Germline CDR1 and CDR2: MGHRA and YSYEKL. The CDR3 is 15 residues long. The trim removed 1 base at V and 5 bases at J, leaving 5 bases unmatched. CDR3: CASSQGAGQGNEQYF. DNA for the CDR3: TGCGCCAGCAGCCAAGGGGCGGGACAGGGGAACGAGCAGTACTTC.

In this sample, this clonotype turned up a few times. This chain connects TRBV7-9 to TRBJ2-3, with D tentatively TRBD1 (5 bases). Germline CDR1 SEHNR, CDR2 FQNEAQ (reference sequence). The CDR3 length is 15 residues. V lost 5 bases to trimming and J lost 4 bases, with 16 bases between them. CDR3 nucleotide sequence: TGTGCCAGCAGCCACCCATTGCAGGGATCAGATACGCAGTATTTT. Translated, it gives CASSHPLQGSDTQYF.

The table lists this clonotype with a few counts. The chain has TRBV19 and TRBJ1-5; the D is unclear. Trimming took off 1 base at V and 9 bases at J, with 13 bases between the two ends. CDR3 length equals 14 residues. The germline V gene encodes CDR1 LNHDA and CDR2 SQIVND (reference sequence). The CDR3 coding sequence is TGTGCCAGTAGTATAGGGGTAGACAAGAGGCCCCAGCATTTT. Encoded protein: CASSIGVDKRPQHF.

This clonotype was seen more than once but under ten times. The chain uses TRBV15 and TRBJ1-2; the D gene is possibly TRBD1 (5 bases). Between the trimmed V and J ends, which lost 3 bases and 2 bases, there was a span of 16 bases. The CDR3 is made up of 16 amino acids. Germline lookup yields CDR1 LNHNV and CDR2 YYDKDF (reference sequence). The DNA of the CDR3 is TGTGCCACCAGCAGTTGGGGGGAGACCCGAAACTATGGCTACACCTTC. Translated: CATSSWGETRNYGYTF.

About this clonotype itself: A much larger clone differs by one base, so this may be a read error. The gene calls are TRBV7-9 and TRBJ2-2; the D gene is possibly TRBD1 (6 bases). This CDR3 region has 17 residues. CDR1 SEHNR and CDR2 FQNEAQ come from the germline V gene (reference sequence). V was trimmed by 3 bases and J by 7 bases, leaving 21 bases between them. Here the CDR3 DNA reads TGTGCCAGCAGCTTCACCGCGCCGCCCAGGGGATACGGGGAGCTGTTTTTT. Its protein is CASSFTAPPRGYGELFF.

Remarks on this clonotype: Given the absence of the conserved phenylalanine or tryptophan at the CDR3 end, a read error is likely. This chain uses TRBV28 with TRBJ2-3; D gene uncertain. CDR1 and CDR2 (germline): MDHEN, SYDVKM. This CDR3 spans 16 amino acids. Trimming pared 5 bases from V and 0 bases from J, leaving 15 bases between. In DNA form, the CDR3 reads TGTGCCAGCAGTCTGGAGACAACGCCTAGCACAGATACGCAGTATGTT. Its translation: CASSLETTPSTDTQYV.

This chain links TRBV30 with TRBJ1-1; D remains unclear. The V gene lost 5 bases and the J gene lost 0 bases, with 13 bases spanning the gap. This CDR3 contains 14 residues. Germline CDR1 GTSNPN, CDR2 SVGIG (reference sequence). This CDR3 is CAWEVRGMNTEAFF. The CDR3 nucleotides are TGTGCCTGGGAGGTCCGAGGTATGAACACTGAAGCTTTCTTT.

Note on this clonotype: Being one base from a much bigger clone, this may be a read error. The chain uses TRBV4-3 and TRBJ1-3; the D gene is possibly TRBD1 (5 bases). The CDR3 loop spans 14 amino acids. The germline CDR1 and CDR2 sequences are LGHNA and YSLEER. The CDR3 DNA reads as TGCGCCAGCAGTTGGTCCAGGGCTGGAAACCCCATATATTTT. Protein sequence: CASSWSRAGNPIYF.

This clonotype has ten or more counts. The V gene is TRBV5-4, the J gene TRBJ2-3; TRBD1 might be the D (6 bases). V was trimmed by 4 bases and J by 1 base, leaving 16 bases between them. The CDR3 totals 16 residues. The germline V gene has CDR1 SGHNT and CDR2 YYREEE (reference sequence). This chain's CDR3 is CASSLRQVWGTDTQYF. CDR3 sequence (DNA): TGTGCCAGCAGCCTCCGACAGGTCTGGGGCACAGATACGCAGTATTTT.

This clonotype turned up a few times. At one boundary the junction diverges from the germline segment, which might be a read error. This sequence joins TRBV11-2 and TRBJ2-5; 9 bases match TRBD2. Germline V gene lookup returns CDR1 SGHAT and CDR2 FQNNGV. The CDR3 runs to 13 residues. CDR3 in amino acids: CASSLAGVETQYF. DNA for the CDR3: TGTGCCAGCAGTTTAGCGGGAGTGGAGACCCAGTACTTC.

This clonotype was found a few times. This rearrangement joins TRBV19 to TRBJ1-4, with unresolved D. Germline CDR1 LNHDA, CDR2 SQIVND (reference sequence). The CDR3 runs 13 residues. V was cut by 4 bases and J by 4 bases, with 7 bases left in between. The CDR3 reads CASSNTGNEKLFF. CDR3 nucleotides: TGTGCCAGTAGTAACACGGGTAATGAAAAACTGTTTTTT.

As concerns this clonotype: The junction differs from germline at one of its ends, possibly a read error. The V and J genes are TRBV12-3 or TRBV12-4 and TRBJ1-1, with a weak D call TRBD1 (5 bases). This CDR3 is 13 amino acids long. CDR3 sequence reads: CAGSLGGGVSAFF. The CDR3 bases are TGTGCCGGCAGTTTAGGTGGGGGGGTATCGGCTTTCTTT.

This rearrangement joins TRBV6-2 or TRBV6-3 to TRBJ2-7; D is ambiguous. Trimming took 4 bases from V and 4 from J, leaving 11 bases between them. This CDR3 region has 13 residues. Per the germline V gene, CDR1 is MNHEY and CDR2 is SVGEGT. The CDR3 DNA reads TGTGCCAGCAGTTTGAGTCAAACGTACGAGCAGTACTTC. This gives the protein CASSLSQTYEQYF.

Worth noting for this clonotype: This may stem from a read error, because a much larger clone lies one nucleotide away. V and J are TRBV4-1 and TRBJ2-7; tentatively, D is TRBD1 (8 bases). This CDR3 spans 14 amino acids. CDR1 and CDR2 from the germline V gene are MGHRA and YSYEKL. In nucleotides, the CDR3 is TGCGCCAGCAGCCAACCGGACAGGGACTACGCGCAGTACTTC. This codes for CASSQPDRDYAQYF.

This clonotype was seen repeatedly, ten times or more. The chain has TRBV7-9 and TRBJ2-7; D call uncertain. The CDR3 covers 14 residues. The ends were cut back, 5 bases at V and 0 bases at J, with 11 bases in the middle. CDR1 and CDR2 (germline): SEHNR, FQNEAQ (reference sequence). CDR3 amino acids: CASSPFPSSYEQYF. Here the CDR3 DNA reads TGTGCCAGCAGCCCATTTCCCAGCTCCTACGAGCAGTACTTC.

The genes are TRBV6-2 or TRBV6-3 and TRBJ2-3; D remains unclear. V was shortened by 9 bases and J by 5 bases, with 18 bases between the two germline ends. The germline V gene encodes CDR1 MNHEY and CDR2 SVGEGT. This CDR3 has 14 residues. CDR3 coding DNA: TGTGCCAGTCATAGCTCCTCCCCACGAGATACGCAGTATTTT. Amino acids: CASHSSSPRDTQYF.